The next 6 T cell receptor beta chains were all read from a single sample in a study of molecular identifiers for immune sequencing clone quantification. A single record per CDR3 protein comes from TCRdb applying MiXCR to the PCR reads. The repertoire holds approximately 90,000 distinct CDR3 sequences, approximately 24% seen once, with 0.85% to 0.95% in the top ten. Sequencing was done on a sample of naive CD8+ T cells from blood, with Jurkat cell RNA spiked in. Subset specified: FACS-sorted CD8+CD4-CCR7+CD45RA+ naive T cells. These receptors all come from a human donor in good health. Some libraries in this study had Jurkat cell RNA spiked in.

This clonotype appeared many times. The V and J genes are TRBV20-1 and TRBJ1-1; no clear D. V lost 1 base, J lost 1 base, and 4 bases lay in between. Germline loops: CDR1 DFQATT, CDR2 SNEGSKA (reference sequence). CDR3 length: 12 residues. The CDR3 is CSARGGNTEAFF. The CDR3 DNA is TGCAGTGCTAGAGGGGGGAACACTGAAGCTTTCTTT.

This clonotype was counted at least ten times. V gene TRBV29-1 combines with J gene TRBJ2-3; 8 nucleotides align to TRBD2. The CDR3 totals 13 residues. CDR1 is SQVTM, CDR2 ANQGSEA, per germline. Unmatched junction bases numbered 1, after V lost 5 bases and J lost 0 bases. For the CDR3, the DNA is TGCAGCGTTACTAGCGGAAGCACAGATACGCAGTATTTT. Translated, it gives CSVTSGSTDTQYF.

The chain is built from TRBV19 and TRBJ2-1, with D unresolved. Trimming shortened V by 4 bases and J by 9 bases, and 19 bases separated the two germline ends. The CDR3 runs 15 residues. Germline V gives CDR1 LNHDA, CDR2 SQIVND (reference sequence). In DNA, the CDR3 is TGTGCCAGTAGTACCACCGTCCAGGCCCTGATTGAGCAGTTCTTC. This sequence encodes CASSTTVQALIEQFF.

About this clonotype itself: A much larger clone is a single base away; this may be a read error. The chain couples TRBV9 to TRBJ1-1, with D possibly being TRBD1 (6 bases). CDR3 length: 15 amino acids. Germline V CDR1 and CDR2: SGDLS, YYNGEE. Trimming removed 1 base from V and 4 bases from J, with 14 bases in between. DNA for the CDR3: TGTGCCAGCAGCGTAAGGGGGGGCCCCGTCACTGAAGCTTTCTTT. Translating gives CASSVRGGPVTEAFF.

Written as DNA, the CDR3 is TGTGCCAGCTCCCTGATGCCGTGGGAGACCCAGTACTTC. Amino acids: CASSLMPWETQYF. The chain uses TRBV12-3 or TRBV12-4 and TRBJ2-5; D unresolved. The CDR3 sequence is 13 residues long. Trimming removed 8 bases from V and 5 bases from J, with 15 bases in between.

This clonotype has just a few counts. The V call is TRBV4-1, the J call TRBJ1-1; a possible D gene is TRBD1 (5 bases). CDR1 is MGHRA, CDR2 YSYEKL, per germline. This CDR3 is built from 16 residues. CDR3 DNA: TGCCCCCGCCGCCGACGGGGGGGAGGGGAAGGCACTGAAGCTTTCTTT. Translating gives CPRRRRGGGEGTEAFF.